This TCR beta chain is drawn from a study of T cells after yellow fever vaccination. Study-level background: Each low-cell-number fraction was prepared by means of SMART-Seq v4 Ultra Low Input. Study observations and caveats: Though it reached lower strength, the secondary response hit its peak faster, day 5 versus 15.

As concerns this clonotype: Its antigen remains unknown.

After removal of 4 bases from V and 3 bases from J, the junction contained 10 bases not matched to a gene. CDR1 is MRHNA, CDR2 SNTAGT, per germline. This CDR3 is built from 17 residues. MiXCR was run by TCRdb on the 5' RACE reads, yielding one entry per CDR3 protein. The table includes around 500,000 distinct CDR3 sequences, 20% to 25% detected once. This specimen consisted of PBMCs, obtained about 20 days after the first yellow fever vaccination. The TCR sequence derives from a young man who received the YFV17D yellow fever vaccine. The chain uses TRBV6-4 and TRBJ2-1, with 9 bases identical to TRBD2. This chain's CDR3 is CASSGWRLADCYNEQFF. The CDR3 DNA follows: TGTGCCAGCAGTGGTTGGCGACTAGCGGACTGCTACAATGAGCAGTTCTTC.